The rows below give T cell receptor beta chains drawn from one sample of a study of cytomegalovirus exposure and HLA in healthy donors. Measured with immunoSEQ multiplex PCR; TCRdb has only the in-frame clones, and not every one. The sample gives tens of thousands of clones, roughly 70% of which show up once; roughly 16% is in the top ten. Material: PBMCs. All receptors derive from a woman aged 50 to 60 in good health and CMV-seropositive. Each CDR3 is given with its conserved first and last residue. The D gene is left open where the match is weak. Size is omitted from some rows. Given values are once, few, many or a class for expanded clones.

CDR3 DNA,CDR3 protein,D gene,clone size,J gene,V gene,CDR3 length
TGTGCCAGCAGAGGGACTAGCGGATCCTACAATGAGCAGTTCTTC,CASRGTSGSYNEQFF,TRBD2,NA,TRBJ2-1,TRBV2,15
TGTGCCAGCAGCCCAAGGGGTGTCACCGGGGAGCTGTTTTTT,CASSPRGVTGELFF,NA,NA,TRBJ2-2,TRBV27,14
TGCGCCAGCAGTGACTCCGGGACAGGGTTCAATGAGCAGTTCTTC,CASSDSGTGFNEQFF,TRBD1,NA,TRBJ2-1,TRBV10-1,15
TGTGCCAGCAGCTTGGTACAGGCCGACCAAGAGACCCAGTACTTC,CASSLVQADQETQYF,NA,NA,TRBJ2-5,TRBV11-2,15
TGTGCCAGTAGTGCAACTAGCGGGAGCTACAATGAGCAGTTCTTC,CASSATSGSYNEQFF,TRBD2,NA,TRBJ2-1,TRBV19,15
TGTGCCAGCTCCCCTAGATCGGGACAGGACGAGTACGAGCAGTACTTC,CASSPRSGQDEYEQYF,TRBD1,NA,TRBJ2-7,TRBV18,16
TGTGCCAGCAGCCCTTGGACAGGGGAGTTCAATGAGCAGTTCTTC,CASSPWTGEFNEQFF,TRBD1,few,TRBJ2-1,TRBV28,15
TGTGCCAGCTCACCACTGACAGAATCCGGGGAGCTGTTTTTT,CASSPLTESGELFF,NA,NA,TRBJ2-2,TRBV18,14
TGTGCCAGCACGCACAACCCCGATGGCGGCTACACCTTC,CASTHNPDGGYTF,NA,NA,TRBJ1-2,TRBV6-6,13
TGTGCCAGCAGGGAGATAGCCAAAAACATTCAGTACTTC,CASREIAKNIQYF,NA,NA,TRBJ2-4,TRBV6-5,13
TGTGCCAGCAGCTTGCAGGGTTCCTACGAGCAGTACTTC,CASSLQGSYEQYF,NA,NA,TRBJ2-7,TRBV5-4,13
TGCGCCAGCAGCTTAGAGGCGGGGACCACAGATACGCAGTATTTT,CASSLEAGTTDTQYF,NA,NA,TRBJ2-3,TRBV5-1,15
TGTGCCAGCAGTTTCCGACATCCACTGATGGAGACCCAGTACTTC,CASSFRHPLMETQYF,NA,NA,TRBJ2-5,TRBV28,15
TGTGCCAGCAGGCCACTAGCGGGAGGTTCCACAGATACGCAGTATTTT,CASRPLAGGSTDTQYF,TRBD2,NA,TRBJ2-3,TRBV2,16
TGTGCCAGCAAACAACAGGGACCTAACACTGAAGCTTTCTTT,CASKQQGPNTEAFF,NA,NA,TRBJ1-1,TRBV7-3,14
TGTGCCAGCAGTGATCTCTTGAGGCGGGAGGGCACAGATACGCAGTATTTT,CASSDLLRREGTDTQYF,TRBD2,NA,TRBJ2-3,TRBV25-1,17
TGCGCCAGCCAGGAGACGGGAGTCTCACCCCTCCACTTT,CASQETGVSPLHF,NA,NA,TRBJ1-6,TRBV10-1,13
TGTGCCAGCAGCCGGACTAGCGGGACAACGGGTGAGCAGTTCTTC,CASSRTSGTTGEQFF,TRBD2,NA,TRBJ2-1,TRBV7-3,15
TGCGCCAGCAGTGACACAGGCTCCTACAATGAGCAGTTCTTC,CASSDTGSYNEQFF,NA,NA,TRBJ2-1,TRBV10-1,14
TGTGCCAGCAGCGGCAGGGGGACAGGGGGCTTCGAGCAGTACTTC,CASSGRGTGGFEQYF,TRBD1,NA,TRBJ2-7,TRBV13,15
TGCGCCAGCAGCCGCCCGACTAGCGGTGCCTACGAGCAGTACTTC,CASSRPTSGAYEQYF,TRBD2,NA,TRBJ2-7,TRBV4-1,15
TGCGCCAGCGGATCGGAGAGCACCTACGAGCAGTACTTC,CASGSESTYEQYF,NA,NA,TRBJ2-7,TRBV5-1,13
TGTGCCAGTAGTCTAGCGGGAGGGCCGAGGGATACGCAGTATTTT,CASSLAGGPRDTQYF,TRBD2,NA,TRBJ2-3,TRBV19,15
TGCGCCAGCAGCTTCGGGAGCTCCTATAATTCACCCCTCCACTTT,CASSFGSSYNSPLHF,NA,NA,TRBJ1-6,TRBV5-1,15
TGTGCCACCAGCAGAGAACTAGTCGCAGATACGCAGTATTTT,CATSRELVADTQYF,NA,NA,TRBJ2-3,TRBV15,14
TGTGCCAGCAGTCAGTTATCGGGTAGTGGAGAGACCCAGTACTTC,CASSQLSGSGETQYF,NA,NA,TRBJ2-5,TRBV6-5,15
TGTGCCAGCAGCTTCGGGACAACCTACAATGAGCAGTTCTTC,CASSFGTTYNEQFF,NA,NA,TRBJ2-1,TRBV11-3,14
TGCGCCAGCAGCTTGTTCCGCAGCTCCTATAATTCACCCCTCCACTTT,CASSLFRSSYNSPLHF,NA,few,TRBJ1-6,TRBV5-1,16
TGTGCCAGCAGTTTTCCTCGGACAGAGATCTCCTACGAGCAGTACTTC,CASSFPRTEISYEQYF,NA,NA,TRBJ2-7,TRBV28,16
TGTGCCAGCAGCCCGACGGAACGGGGGGATACGCAGTATTTT,CASSPTERGDTQYF,NA,NA,TRBJ2-3,TRBV7-9,14
TGTGCCAGCAGCTTGAGGGTGATAAGCAATCAGCCCCAGCATTTT,CASSLRVISNQPQHF,NA,few,TRBJ1-5,TRBV25-1,15
TGTGCCAGCACGGGACTAGCGGGAGTTCTCCCTGGGGCCAACGTCCTGACTTTC,CASTGLAGVLPGANVLTF,TRBD2,NA,TRBJ2-6,TRBV27,18
TGTGCCAGCAGCCTGCTAGCGGGAGCCTACGAGCAGTACTTC,CASSLLAGAYEQYF,TRBD2,NA,TRBJ2-7,TRBV7-2,14
TGTGCCAGCAGCCTAACGGGACAGGGGACATACGACGCTTTCTTT,CASSLTGQGTYDAFF,TRBD1,NA,TRBJ1-1,TRBV5-6,15
TGTGCCAGCAGCGCTACAGGGGGCTTCTATGGCTACACCTTC,CASSATGGFYGYTF,TRBD1,NA,TRBJ1-2,TRBV7-9,14
TGCGCCAGCAGCCAAGGGACTAGCGGGACCTACAATGAGCAGTTCTTC,CASSQGTSGTYNEQFF,TRBD2,NA,TRBJ2-1,TRBV4-1,16
TGTGCCAGCAGGGGTTCGGGACAGGGATCCTACGAGCAGTACTTC,CASRGSGQGSYEQYF,TRBD1,NA,TRBJ2-7,TRBV6-5,15